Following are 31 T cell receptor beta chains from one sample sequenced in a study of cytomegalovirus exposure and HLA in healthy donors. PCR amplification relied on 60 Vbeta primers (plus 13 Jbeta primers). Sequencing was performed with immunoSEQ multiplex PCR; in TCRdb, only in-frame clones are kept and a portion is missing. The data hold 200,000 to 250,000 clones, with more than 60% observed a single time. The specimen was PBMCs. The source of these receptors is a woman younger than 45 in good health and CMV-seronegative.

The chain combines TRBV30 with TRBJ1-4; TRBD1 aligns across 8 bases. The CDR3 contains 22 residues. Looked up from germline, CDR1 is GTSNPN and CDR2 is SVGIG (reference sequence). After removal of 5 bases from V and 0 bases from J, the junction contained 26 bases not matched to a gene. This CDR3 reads CAWLPQGARALPTWATNEKLFF. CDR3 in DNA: TGTGCCTGGCTGCCTCAGGGGGCAAGGGCGCTTCCGACGTGGGCAACTAATGAAAAACTGTTTTTT.

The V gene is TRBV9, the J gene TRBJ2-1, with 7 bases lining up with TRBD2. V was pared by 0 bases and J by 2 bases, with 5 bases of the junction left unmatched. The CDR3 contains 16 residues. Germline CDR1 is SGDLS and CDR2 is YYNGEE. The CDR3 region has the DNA TGTGCCAGCAGCGTAGGTACGGGAGGCCCCTACAATGAGCAGTTCTTC. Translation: CASSVGTGGPYNEQFF.

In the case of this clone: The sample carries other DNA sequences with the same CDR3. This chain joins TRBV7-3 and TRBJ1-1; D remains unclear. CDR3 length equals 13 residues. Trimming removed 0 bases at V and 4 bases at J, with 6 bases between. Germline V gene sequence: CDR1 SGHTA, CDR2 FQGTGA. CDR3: CASSLTGVTEAFF. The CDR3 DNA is TGTGCCAGCAGCTTAACCGGAGTCACTGAAGCTTTCTTT.

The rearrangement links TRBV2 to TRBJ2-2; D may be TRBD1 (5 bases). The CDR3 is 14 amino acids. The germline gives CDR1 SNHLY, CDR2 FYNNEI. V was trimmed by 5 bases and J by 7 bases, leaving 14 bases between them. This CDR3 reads CASSTVGQGGELFF. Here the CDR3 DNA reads TGTGCCAGCAGTACAGTGGGGCAGGGCGGGGAGCTGTTTTTT.

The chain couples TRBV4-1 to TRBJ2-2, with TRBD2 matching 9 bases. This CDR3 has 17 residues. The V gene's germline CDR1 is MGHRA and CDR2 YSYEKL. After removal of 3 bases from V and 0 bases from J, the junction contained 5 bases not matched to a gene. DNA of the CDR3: TGCGCCAGCAGCCACGTGATAGCGGGGGCGAACACCGGGGAGCTGTTTTTT. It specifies CASSHVIAGANTGELFF.

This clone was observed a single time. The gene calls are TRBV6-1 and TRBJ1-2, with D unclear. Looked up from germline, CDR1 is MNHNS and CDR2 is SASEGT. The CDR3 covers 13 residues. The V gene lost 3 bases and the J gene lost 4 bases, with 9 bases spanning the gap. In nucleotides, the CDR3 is TGTGCCAGCAGTGACCCAGAGGTCTATGGCTACACCTTC. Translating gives CASSDPEVYGYTF.

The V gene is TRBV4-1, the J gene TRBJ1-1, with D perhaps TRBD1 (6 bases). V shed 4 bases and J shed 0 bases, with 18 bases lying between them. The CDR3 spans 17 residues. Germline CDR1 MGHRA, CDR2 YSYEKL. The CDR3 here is CASSLTRRTEMNTEAFF. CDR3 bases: TGCGCCAGCAGCCTCACCCGCCGGACAGAGATGAACACTGAAGCTTTCTTT.

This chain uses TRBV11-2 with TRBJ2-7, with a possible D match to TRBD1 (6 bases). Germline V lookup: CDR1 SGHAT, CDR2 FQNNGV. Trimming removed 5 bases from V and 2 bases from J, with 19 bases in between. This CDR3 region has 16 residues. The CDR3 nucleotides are TGTGCCAGCAGCCCCCCGGACAGCCCTCTTGCCTACGAGCAGTACTTC. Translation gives CASSPPDSPLAYEQYF.

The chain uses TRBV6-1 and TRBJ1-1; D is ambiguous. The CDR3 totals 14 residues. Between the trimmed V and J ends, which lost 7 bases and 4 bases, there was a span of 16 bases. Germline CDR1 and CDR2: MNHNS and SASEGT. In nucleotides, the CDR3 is TGTGCCAGCACCGAGACCCGGCGGAGCACTGAAGCTTTCTTT. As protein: CASTETRRSTEAFF.

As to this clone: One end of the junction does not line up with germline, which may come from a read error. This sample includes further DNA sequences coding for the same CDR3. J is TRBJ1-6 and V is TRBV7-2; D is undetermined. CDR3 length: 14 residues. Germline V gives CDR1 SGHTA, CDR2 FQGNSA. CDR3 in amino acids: CASSLDGYNSPLHF. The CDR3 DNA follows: TGTGCCAGCAGCTTAGACGGGTATAATTCCCCCCTCCACTTT.

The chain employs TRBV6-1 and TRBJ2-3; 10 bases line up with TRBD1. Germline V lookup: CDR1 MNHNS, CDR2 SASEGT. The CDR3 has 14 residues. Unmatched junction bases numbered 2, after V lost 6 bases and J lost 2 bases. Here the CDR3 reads CASRGTGATDTQYF. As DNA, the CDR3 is TGTGCCAGCAGGGGGACAGGGGCCACAGATACGCAGTATTTT.

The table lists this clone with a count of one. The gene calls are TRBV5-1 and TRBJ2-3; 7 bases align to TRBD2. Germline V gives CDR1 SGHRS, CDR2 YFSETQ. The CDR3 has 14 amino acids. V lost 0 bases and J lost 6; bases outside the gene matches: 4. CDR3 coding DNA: TGCGCCAGCAGCTTGGGGGCGGGAGTGGATACGCAGTATTTT. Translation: CASSLGAGVDTQYF.

CDR3 nucleotides: TGTGCCAGCAGCTTGTGGGGCCAAACTAATTCACCCCTCCACTTT. It is translated as CASSLWGQTNSPLHF. V usage is TRBV5-5 and J usage is TRBJ1-6, with D possibly TRBD1 on 5 matching bases. Trimming left V 1 base short and J 6 bases short, with 11 bases between. CDR1 and CDR2 (germline): SGHKS, YYEKEE (reference sequence). The CDR3 contains 15 residues.

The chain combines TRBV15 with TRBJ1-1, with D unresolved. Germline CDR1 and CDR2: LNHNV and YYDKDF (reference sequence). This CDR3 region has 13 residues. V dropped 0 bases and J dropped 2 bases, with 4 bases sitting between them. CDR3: CATSRDLNTEAFF. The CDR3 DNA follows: TGTGCCACCAGCAGAGATCTTAACACTGAAGCTTTCTTT.

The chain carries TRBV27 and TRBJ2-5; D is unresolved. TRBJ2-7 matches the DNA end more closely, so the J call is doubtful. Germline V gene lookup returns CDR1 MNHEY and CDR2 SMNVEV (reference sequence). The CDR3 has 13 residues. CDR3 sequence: CASSLTPSYEQYF. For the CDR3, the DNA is TGTGCCAGCTCACTGACACCCTCCTACGAGCAGTACTTC.

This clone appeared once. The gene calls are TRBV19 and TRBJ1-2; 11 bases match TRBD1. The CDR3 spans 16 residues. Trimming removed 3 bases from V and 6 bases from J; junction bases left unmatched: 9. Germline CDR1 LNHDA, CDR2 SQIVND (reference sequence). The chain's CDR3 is CASSILPGQGEHGYTF. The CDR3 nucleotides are TGTGCCAGTAGTATCCTACCGGGACAGGGGGAACATGGCTACACCTTC.

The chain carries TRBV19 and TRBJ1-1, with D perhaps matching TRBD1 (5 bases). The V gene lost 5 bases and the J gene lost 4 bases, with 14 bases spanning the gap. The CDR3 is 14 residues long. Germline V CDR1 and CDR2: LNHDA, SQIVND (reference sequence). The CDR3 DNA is TGTGCCAGTAGTCAACGGAGGGGAGTCACTGAAGCTTTCTTT. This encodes CASSQRRGVTEAFF. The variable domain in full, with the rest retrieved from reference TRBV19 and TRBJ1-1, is DGGITQSPKYLFRKEGQNVTLSCEQNLNHDAMYWYRQDPGQGLRLIYYSQIVNDFQKGDIAEGYSVSREKKESFPLTVTSAQKNPTAFYLCASSQRRGVTEAFFGQGTRLTVV.

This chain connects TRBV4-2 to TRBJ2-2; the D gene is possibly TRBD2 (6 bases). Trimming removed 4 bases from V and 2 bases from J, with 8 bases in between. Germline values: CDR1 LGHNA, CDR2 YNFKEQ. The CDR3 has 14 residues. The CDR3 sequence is CASSRAGNTGELFF. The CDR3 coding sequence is TGTGCCAGCAGCCGGGCGGGAAACACCGGGGAGCTGTTTTTT.

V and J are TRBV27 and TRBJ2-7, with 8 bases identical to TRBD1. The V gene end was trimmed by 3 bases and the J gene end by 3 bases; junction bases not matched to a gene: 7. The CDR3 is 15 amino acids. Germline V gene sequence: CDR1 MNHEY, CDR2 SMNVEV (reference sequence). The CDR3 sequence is CASSLSGTGFYEQYF. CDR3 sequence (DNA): TGTGCCAGCAGTTTGTCCGGGACAGGATTCTACGAGCAGTACTTC.

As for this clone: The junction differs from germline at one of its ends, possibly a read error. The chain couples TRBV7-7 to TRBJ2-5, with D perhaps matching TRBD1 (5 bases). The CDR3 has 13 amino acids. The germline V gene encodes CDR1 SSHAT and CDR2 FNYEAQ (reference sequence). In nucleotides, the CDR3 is TGTGCTAGCAGCGTGGACAAGCAAGAGACCCAGTACTTC. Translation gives CASSVDKQETQYF.

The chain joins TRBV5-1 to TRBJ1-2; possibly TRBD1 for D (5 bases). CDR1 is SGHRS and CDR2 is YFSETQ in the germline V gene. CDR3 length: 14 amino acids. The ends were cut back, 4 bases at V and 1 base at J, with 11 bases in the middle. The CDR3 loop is CASSAGQSNYGYTF. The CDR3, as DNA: TGCGCCAGCAGCGCGGGGCAAAGTAACTATGGCTACACCTTC.

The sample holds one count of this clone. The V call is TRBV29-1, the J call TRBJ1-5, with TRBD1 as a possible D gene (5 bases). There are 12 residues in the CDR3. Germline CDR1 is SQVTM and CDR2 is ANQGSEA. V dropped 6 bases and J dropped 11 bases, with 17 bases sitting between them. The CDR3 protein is CSVAGGGEAQHF. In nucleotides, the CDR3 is TGCAGCGTCGCGGGGGGAGGGGAGGCCCAGCATTTT.

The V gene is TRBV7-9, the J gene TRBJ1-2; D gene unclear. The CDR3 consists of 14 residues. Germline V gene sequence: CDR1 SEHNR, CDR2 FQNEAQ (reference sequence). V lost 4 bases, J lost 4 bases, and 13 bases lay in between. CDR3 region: CASSSLSVSYGYTF. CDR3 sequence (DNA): TGTGCCAGCAGCTCCCTTTCGGTGAGCTATGGCTACACCTTC.

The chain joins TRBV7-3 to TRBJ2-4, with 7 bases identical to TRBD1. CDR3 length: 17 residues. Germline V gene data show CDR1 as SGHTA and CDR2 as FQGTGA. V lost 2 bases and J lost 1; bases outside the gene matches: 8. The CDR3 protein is CASSLWQGDQAKNIQYF. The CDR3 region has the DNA TGTGCCAGCAGCTTATGGCAGGGGGATCAGGCCAAAAACATTCAGTACTTC. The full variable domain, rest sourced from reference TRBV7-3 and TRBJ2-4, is GAGVSQTPSNKVTEKGKYVELRCDPISGHTALYWYRQSLGQGPEFLIYFQGTGAADDSGLPNDRFFAVRPEGSVSTLKIQRTERGDSAVYLCASSLWQGDQAKNIQYFGAGTRLSVL.

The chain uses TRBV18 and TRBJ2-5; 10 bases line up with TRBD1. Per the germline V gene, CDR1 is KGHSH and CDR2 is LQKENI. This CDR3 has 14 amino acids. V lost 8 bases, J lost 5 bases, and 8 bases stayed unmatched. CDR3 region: CASHQTGGLETQYF. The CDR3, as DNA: TGTGCCAGCCACCAGACAGGGGGCCTGGAGACCCAGTACTTC.

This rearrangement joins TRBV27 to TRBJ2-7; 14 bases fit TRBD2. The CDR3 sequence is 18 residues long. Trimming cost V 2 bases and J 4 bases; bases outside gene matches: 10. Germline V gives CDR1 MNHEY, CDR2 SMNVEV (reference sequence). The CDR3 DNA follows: TGTGCCAGCAGTTTAGGTATCGGGGGGACTAGCGGGGGTTACGAGCAGTACTTC. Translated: CASSLGIGGTSGGYEQYF.

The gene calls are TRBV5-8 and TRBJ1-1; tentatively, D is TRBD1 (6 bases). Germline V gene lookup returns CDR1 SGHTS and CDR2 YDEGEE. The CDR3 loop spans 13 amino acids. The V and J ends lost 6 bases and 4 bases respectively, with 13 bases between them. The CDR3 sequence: CASKVQGSTEAFF. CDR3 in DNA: TGTGCCAGCAAGGTACAGGGAAGCACTGAAGCTTTCTTT.

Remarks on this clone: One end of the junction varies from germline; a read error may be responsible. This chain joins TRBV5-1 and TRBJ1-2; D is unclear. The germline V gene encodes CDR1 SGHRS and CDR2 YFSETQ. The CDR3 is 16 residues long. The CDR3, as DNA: TGCGCCAGCCGCTTGCGAGTCGCACTAAGAGACTATGGCTACACCTTC. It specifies CASRLRVALRDYGYTF.

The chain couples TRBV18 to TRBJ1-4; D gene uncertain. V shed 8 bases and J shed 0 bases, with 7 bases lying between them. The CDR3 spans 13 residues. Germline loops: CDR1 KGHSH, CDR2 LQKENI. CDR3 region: CASTSATNEKLFF. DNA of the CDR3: TGTGCCAGCACCAGTGCAACTAATGAAAAACTGTTTTTT.

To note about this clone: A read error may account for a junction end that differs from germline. The CDR3 DNA follows: TGTGTCAGCAGCGTAGGGGACAGGATAGCGGGGGGCAGTGGCTACACCTTC. This translates into CVSSVGDRIAGGSGYTF. The chain recombines TRBV9 with TRBJ1-2; 8 bases match TRBD1. The germline CDR1 and CDR2 sequences are SGDLS and YYNGEE. This CDR3 spans 17 amino acids.

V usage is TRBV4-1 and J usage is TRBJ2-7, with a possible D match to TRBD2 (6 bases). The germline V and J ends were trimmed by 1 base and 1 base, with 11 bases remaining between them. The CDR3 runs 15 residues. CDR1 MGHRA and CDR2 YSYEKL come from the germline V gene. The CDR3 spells CASSQGRDPSYEQYF. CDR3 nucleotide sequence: TGCGCCAGCAGCCAAGGGAGGGACCCATCCTACGAGCAGTACTTC.